This passage covers 25 T cell receptor beta chains from one sample sequenced in a study of T cells after posttransplantation cyclophosphamide. The table came from immunoSEQ multiplex PCR; TCRdb's copy has only in-frame clones and leaves some out. This sample has around 28,000 clones, each found more than once. Material for sequencing was PBMCs. These receptors were obtained from an older woman in good health, CMV-negative, and a related stem cell transplant donor.

This clone was seen a few times. This sequence joins TRBV30 and TRBJ2-3; TRBD2 matches 11 bases. The V segment lost 4 bases and the J segment 10 bases; nucleotides outside the gene matches: 16. This CDR3 has 16 amino acids. Germline-derived CDR1 and CDR2 are GTSNPN and SVGIG (reference sequence). This chain's CDR3 is CAWNRLAGGGGNSQYF. The CDR3 bases are TGTGCCTGGAATAGGCTAGCGGGAGGAGGGGGGAATTCGCAGTATTTT.

This clone appeared many times. CDR3 nucleotides: TGTGCCAGCACCGGAGCGGGAGTAGCCTACAATGAGCAGTTCTTC. This translates into CASTGAGVAYNEQFF. The chain joins TRBV28 to TRBJ2-1; 8 bases match TRBD2. The CDR3 is made up of 15 amino acids. CDR1 is MDHEN, CDR2 SYDVKM, per germline. The V segment lost 7 bases and the J segment 2 bases; nucleotides outside the gene matches: 7.

This clone was found many times. The CDR3 DNA reads as TGCGCCAGCAGCCAAGCAAAGGTCGGCGGCTACGAGCAGTACTTC. Its protein product is CASSQAKVGGYEQYF. This sequence joins TRBV4-1 and TRBJ2-7; D is uncertain. The CDR3 contains 15 residues. V was clipped by 1 base and J by 3 bases, with 13 bases between them. Germline values: CDR1 MGHRA, CDR2 YSYEKL.

This clone has just a few counts. The chain uses TRBV4-2 and TRBJ1-1; D remains ambiguous. The CDR3 consists of 12 residues. Trimming left V 4 bases short and J 1 base short, with 4 bases between. Germline loops: CDR1 LGHNA, CDR2 YNFKEQ. The CDR3 coding sequence is TGTGCCAGCAGCCTCGGGAACACTGAAGCTTTCTTT. It specifies CASSLGNTEAFF.

Many counts were recorded for this clone. The J gene is TRBJ2-6, the V gene TRBV28; 9 bases are shared with TRBD1. The CDR3 spans 18 residues. Germline V gives CDR1 MDHEN, CDR2 SYDVKM. With V trimmed by 5 bases and J by 1 base, 9 bases remained unmatched. CDR3: CASSTPGQGPSGANVLTF. The CDR3 coding sequence is TGTGCCAGCAGTACTCCGGGACAGGGCCCTTCTGGGGCCAACGTCCTGACTTTC.

This clone was seen repeatedly, ten times or more. The chain has TRBV9 and TRBJ2-2; 8 positions agree with TRBD2. The V and J ends lost 4 bases and 3 bases, in that order; junction bases with no gene match: 14. The CDR3 loop spans 18 amino acids. Germline CDR1 reads SGDLS; CDR2 reads YYNGEE. This chain's CDR3 is CASSTPGGGRVDTGELFF. CDR3 sequence (DNA): TGTGCCAGCAGCACACCTGGCGGGGGGCGGGTCGACACCGGGGAGCTGTTTTTT. Complete variable domain (other parts from reference TRBV9 and TRBJ2-2): DSGVTQTPKHLITATGQRVTLRCSPRSGDLSVYWYQQSLDQGLQFLIQYYNGEERAKGNILERFSAQQFPDLHSELNLSSLELGDSALYFCASSTPGGGRVDTGELFFGEGSRLTVL.

There are many counts of this clone. The rearrangement links TRBV27 to TRBJ1-1, with D hard to call. Trimming took off 8 bases at V and 0 bases at J, with 16 bases between the two ends. The CDR3 has 15 amino acids. CDR1 is MNHEY and CDR2 is SMNVEV in the germline V gene (reference sequence). CDR3 nucleotides: TGTGCCAGCCGTAGAGAAGGACTGTTGAACACTGAAGCTTTCTTT. Amino acid sequence: CASRREGLLNTEAFF.

Ten or more counts support this clone. The V gene is TRBV7-3, the J gene TRBJ1-2, with 10 nucleotides matching TRBD1. Looked up from germline, CDR1 is SGHTA and CDR2 is FQGTGA. CDR3 length: 14 residues. Trimming removed 3 bases from V and 7 bases from J; junction bases left unmatched: 5. CDR3 amino acids: CASSLGQGSGGYTF. CDR3 sequence (DNA): TGTGCCAGCAGCTTGGGACAGGGGAGTGGTGGCTACACCTTC.

This clone was observed a handful of times. The rearrangement joins TRBV9 to TRBJ2-2; 9 bases agree with TRBD1. Germline-derived CDR1 and CDR2 are SGDLS and YYNGEE. Germline trimming cut 7 bases from V and 7 bases from J; bases unmatched to any gene: 5. This CDR3 has 13 residues. CDR3 sequence (DNA): TGTGCCAGCGGGGACAGGGTATTCGGGGAGCTGTTTTTT. Amino acids: CASGDRVFGELFF.

This clone was recorded many times. V gene TRBV5-4 combines with J gene TRBJ2-7, with D possibly being TRBD1 (6 bases). The ends were cut back, 1 base at V and 3 bases at J, with 11 bases in the middle. The CDR3 covers 14 residues. CDR1 and CDR2 from the germline V gene are SGHNT and YYREEE (reference sequence). The CDR3 here is CASSLPSGVYEQYF. CDR3 bases: TGTGCCAGCAGCTTGCCGTCAGGGGTCTACGAGCAGTACTTC.

The V and J genes are TRBV29-1 and TRBJ1-2, with 7 nucleotides matching TRBD1. Germline V gene lookup returns CDR1 SQVTM and CDR2 ANQGSEA. CDR3 length: 17 amino acids. V shed 0 bases, J shed 4 bases, and the junction held 14 bases outside the gene matches. Written as DNA, the CDR3 is TGCAGCGTTGAAGAGATGATGTTACGGCAGGGGGTCTATGGCTACACCTTC. This encodes CSVEEMMLRQGVYGYTF.

This clone has at least ten counts. The J gene is TRBJ2-5, the V gene TRBV11-2, with TRBD2 as a possible D gene (5 bases). V gave up 5 bases and J gave up 1 base, with 8 bases separating them. Germline V gene data show CDR1 as SGHAT and CDR2 as FQNNGV. This CDR3 contains 13 residues. The CDR3 reads CASSTGVQETQYF. The DNA of the CDR3 is TGTGCCAGCAGCACCGGGGTCCAAGAGACCCAGTACTTC.

This clone has ten or more counts. This chain connects TRBV19 to TRBJ1-2; D is uncertain. There are 15 residues in the CDR3. The V gene's germline CDR1 is LNHDA and CDR2 SQIVND (reference sequence). The V end lost 3 bases, the J end lost 7 bases, and 18 bases lay between the germline ends. CDR3 bases: TGTGCCAGTAGTATCGGGTCCGATGCTTATCGTGGCTACACCTTC. It translates to CASSIGSDAYRGYTF.

There are many counts of this clone. V usage is TRBV24-1 and J usage is TRBJ2-1; D may be TRBD1 (6 bases). V lost 1 base and J lost 4, with 13 bases in between. The CDR3 runs to 16 residues. CDR1 is KGHDR and CDR2 is SFDVKD in the germline V gene. The CDR3 sequence: CATSDFPDRSYNEQFF. For the CDR3, the DNA is TGTGCCACCAGTGATTTCCCCGACAGGTCTTACAATGAGCAGTTCTTC.

This clone was counted between two and nine times. J is TRBJ2-3 and V is TRBV5-4; TRBD2 matches 9 bases. Germline CDR1 and CDR2: SGHNT and YYREEE (reference sequence). The CDR3 is 18 residues long. Trimming cost V 4 bases and J 0 bases; bases outside gene matches: 12. As DNA, the CDR3 is TGTGCCAGCAGCCGGTCGGGTAGCGGGAGCCCTAGCACAGATACGCAGTATTTT. Protein sequence: CASSRSGSGSPSTDTQYF.

This clone was seen at least ten times. A junction boundary mismatches the germline segment, possibly from a read error. The chain uses TRBV28 and TRBJ1-5; possibly TRBD1 for D (5 bases). CDR3 length: 13 amino acids. Germline V CDR1 and CDR2: MDHEN, SYDVKM. CDR3 loop: CASRFDSYQSQHF. CDR3 bases: TGTGCCAGCAGATTCGACAGTTATCAGTCCCAGCATTTT.

This clone was picked up many times. This chain uses TRBV27 with TRBJ1-2; D perhaps matches TRBD1 (5 bases). From germline, CDR1 is MNHEY and CDR2 SMNVEV (reference sequence). V lost 5 bases and J 6 bases, leaving 16 bases between the germline ends. CDR3 length equals 14 residues. CDR3 in DNA: TGTGCCAGCAGTAAGGGGCCACAGATCCATGGCTACACCTTC. As protein: CASSKGPQIHGYTF.

At least ten counts were recorded for this clone. The chain employs TRBV5-8 and TRBJ1-1; D unresolved. There are 12 residues in the CDR3. Germline CDR1 SGHTS, CDR2 YDEGEE. Trimming shortened V by 1 base and J by 8 bases, and 9 bases separated the two germline ends. The CDR3 bases are TGTGCCAGCAGCTTGCGGGTCGGGGAAGCTTTCTTT. It yields the protein CASSLRVGEAFF.

This clone was found many times. V and J are TRBV7-9 and TRBJ1-5; TRBD1 matches at 7 bases. This CDR3 has 19 amino acids. The germline CDR1 and CDR2 sequences are SEHNR and FQNEAQ (reference sequence). V shed 3 bases, J shed 3 bases, and the junction held 17 bases outside the gene matches. CDR3 bases: TGTGCCAGCAGCTTTCCAATTTCTCCGGGACAGCTATACAATCAGCCCCAGCATTTT. Encoded protein: CASSFPISPGQLYNQPQHF.

The table lists this clone with a few counts. For the CDR3, the DNA is TGTGCCAGCAGCGTAGAACTAAACACAGATACGCAGTATTTT. This sequence encodes CASSVELNTDTQYF. The chain couples TRBV9 to TRBJ2-3; D gene uncertain. The CDR3 is 14 amino acids. Trimming stripped 0 bases from V and 2 bases from J, with 7 bases between. CDR1 SGDLS and CDR2 YYNGEE come from the germline V gene.

This chain uses TRBV12-3 or TRBV12-4 with TRBJ2-3; TRBD1 is a possible D gene (6 bases). Trimming cost V 6 bases and J 1 base, with 20 bases left between them. This CDR3 is 17 amino acids long. The CDR3 spells CASRTPAAKGGTDTQYF. In DNA, the CDR3 is TGTGCCAGCAGGACCCCGGCCGCGAAGGGGGGCACAGATACGCAGTATTTT.

This clone was detected many times. This chain links TRBV24-1 with TRBJ2-1; 10 bases agree with TRBD2. Germline V gene lookup returns CDR1 KGHDR and CDR2 SFDVKD. This CDR3 is 16 amino acids long. V was pared by 1 base and J by 7 bases, with 6 bases of the junction left unmatched. CDR3 in DNA: TGTGCCACCAGTGATTTCCCCTCTAGCGGGAGTAATGAGCAGTTCTTC. Its protein is CATSDFPSSGSNEQFF.

In this sample, this clone turned up many times. This chain connects TRBV19 to TRBJ1-5; 8 positions agree with TRBD1. Germline CDR1 LNHDA, CDR2 SQIVND (reference sequence). The CDR3 runs 16 residues. The trim removed 0 bases at V and 5 bases at J, leaving 6 bases unmatched. CDR3 coding DNA: TGTGCCAGTAGTATAGAAACCGGGACAGGTTATCAGCCCCAGCATTTT. Its protein is CASSIETGTGYQPQHF.

This clone was seen at least ten times. V and J are TRBV19 and TRBJ1-4; no clear D. This CDR3 has 11 amino acids. The germline CDR1 and CDR2 sequences are LNHDA and SQIVND (reference sequence). Trimming removed 4 bases from V and 8 bases from J, with 5 bases in between. CDR3 loop: CASSNSEKLFF. CDR3 nucleotides: TGTGCCAGTAGTAATAGCGAAAAACTGTTTTTT.

There are many counts of this clone. CDR3 in amino acids: CASSLSSGQGYEQYF. The CDR3 DNA reads TGTGCCAGCAGTTTATCGTCGGGACAGGGCTACGAGCAGTACTTC. The chain employs TRBV27 and TRBJ2-7, with 9 bases fitting TRBD1. The CDR3 is 15 amino acids. CDR1 and CDR2 (germline): MNHEY, SMNVEV (reference sequence). The J segment lost 3 bases and the V segment lost 0 bases, leaving 3 bases of the junction unmatched.